The clone carrying this T cell receptor (beta chain) was observed a handful of times. The antigen is not known. CDR3 length equals 14 residues. V lost 0 bases and J 1 base, leaving 7 bases between the germline ends. Per germline, CDR1 WNHNN and CDR2 SYGVQD (reference sequence). The table came from immunoSEQ multiplex PCR; TCRdb's copy has only in-frame clones and leaves some out. The sample shows approximately 60,000 clones, more than 75% of them seen only once. If patients had autoimmune disease history or systemic immunosuppression, they were excluded. The sample is drawn from a study of OX40 agonist ivuxolimab in advanced cancers. Study as a whole: Every 2 weeks, ivuxolimab was infused into the patients intravenously at between 0.01 and 10 mg/kg. Study-level results: Clones of CD4+ and CD8+ blood T cells grew by week 6 at doses of 0.1 to 3.0 mg/kg. Expanded peripheral T cells had an undetermined antigen specificity.

V usage is TRBV10-1 and J usage is TRBJ2-7, with D unclear. This TCR was sampled from an adult with an advanced solid tumor such as melanoma, head and neck, liver or kidney cancer. The specimen comprised CD4+ or CD8+ T cells sorted from blood, sampled in a trial of the OX40 agonist ivuxolimab. This chain's CDR3 is CASSESGNSYEQYF. Here the CDR3 DNA reads TGCGCCAGCAGTGAGTCTGGGAATTCCTACGAGCAGTACTTC.